The rows below give T cell receptor beta chains drawn from one sample of a study of siplizumab effects on memory and regulatory T cells. The method was immunoSEQ multiplex PCR; TCRdb's version includes in-frame clones alone and lacks a portion of them. The sample holds approximately 100,000 clones, about 93% seen once. Specimen: Tregs sorted from blood. The receptors here all came from a human donor in good health. The CDR3 runs from the conserved cysteine through the conserved F or W. A D gene is named only where the DNA matches it firmly. Clone size, where shown, is once, few, many, or a class for clones that have expanded.

len	v_gene	d_gene	abundance	j_gene	CDR3aa	CDR3nt
21	TRBV19	TRBD1	.	TRBJ1-3	CASSIWGQGRFRSSSGNTIYF	TGTGCCAGTAGTATTTGGGGACAGGGCCGTTTCCGATCGTCGTCTGGAAACACCATATATTTT
11	TRBV6-6	.	.	TRBJ1-1	CASLNNREAFF	TGTGCCAGCCTGAACAACAGGGAAGCTTTCTTT
17	TRBV19	TRBD2	.	TRBJ2-1	CASITLAEVSSYNEQFF	TGTGCCAGTATCACACTAGCGGAGGTGAGCTCCTACAATGAGCAGTTCTTC
13	TRBV6-1	.	once	TRBJ2-2	CASVPRDTGELFF	TGTGCCAGCGTCCCCCGGGACACCGGGGAGCTGTTTTTT
18	TRBV9	TRBD2	once	TRBJ2-5	CASSVGPRRLAGAETQYF	TGTGCCAGCAGCGTAGGTCCACGCAGGTTAGCGGGAGCGGAGACCCAGTACTTC
16	TRBV25-1	TRBD1	.	TRBJ1-1	CASSESFGTGYYEAFF	TGTGCCAGCAGTGAATCTTTCGGGACAGGGTACTACGAAGCTTTCTTT
13	TRBV19	.	.	TRBJ1-1	CASSKQGNTEAFF	TGTGCCAGTAGTAAACAGGGGAACACTGAAGCTTTCTTT
13	TRBV29-1	.	once	TRBJ2-3	CSVRRDWADTQYF	TGCAGCGTTCGACGGGATTGGGCAGATACGCAGTATTTT
15	TRBV5-1	TRBD1	.	TRBJ1-5	CASRLTGGRDQPQHF	TGCGCCAGCAGATTGACAGGGGGAAGGGATCAGCCCCAGCATTTT
13	TRBV5-6	.	.	TRBJ2-1	CASSLEGGNEQFF	TGTGCCAGCAGCTTGGAGGGGGGCAATGAGCAGTTCTTC
16	TRBV9	TRBD2	.	TRBJ2-5	CASSGSGSNLLETQYF	TGTGCCAGCAGCGGAAGCGGGAGTAATTTGTTAGAGACCCAGTACTTC
15	TRBV28	.	.	TRBJ2-7	CASSPPPYGTYEQYF	TGTGCCAGCAGTCCGCCTCCATACGGGACCTACGAGCAGTACTTC
15	TRBV6-1	.	.	TRBJ2-2	CASSQAGGVGGELFF	TGTGCCAGCAGTCAAGCCGGAGGGGTGGGCGGGGAGCTGTTTTTT
12	TRBV18	.	once	TRBJ2-7	CASSPTGYEQYF	TGTGCCAGCTCACCAACAGGGTACGAGCAGTACTTC
14	TRBV7-9	.	.	TRBJ1-1	CASSHGQRNTEAFF	TGTGCCAGCAGCCACGGACAAAGGAACACTGAAGCTTTCTTT
15	TRBV5-1	.	.	TRBJ2-7	CASSLVAGRSYEQYF	TGCGCCAGCAGCTTGGTGGCAGGGCGGTCCTACGAGCAGTACTTC
15	TRBV5-1	.	once	TRBJ2-1	CASSSYSRSNNEQFF	TGCGCCAGCAGCTCCTACTCGAGATCCAACAATGAGCAGTTCTTC
11	TRBV28	.	.	TRBJ1-1	CASSLEGPAFF	TGTGCCAGCAGTTTGGAAGGGCCGGCTTTCTTT
15	TRBV6-5	TRBD1	.	TRBJ1-1	CASSQIITGATEAFF	TGTGCCAGCAGTCAAATAATTACAGGGGCCACTGAAGCTTTCTTT
15	TRBV5-4	TRBD2	.	TRBJ2-1	CASSPEREWFNEQFF	TGTGCCAGCAGCCCGGAGCGGGAGTGGTTCAATGAGCAGTTCTTC
17	TRBV5-1	TRBD1	once	TRBJ2-5	CASSLGSGTGAQETQYF	TGCGCCAGCAGCCTAGGATCAGGGACAGGGGCCCAAGAGACCCAGTACTTC
14	TRBV2	TRBD1	few	TRBJ2-7	CASKNRGLYDEQYF	TGTGCCAGCAAGAACAGGGGGCTGTATGACGAGCAGTACTTC
10	TRBV10-2	.	.	TRBJ1-2	CASGRDDATF	TGCGCCAGCGGCAGGGATGACGCCACCTTC
12	TRBV7-3	.	.	TRBJ2-1	CASSPGPDEQFF	TGTGCCAGCAGCCCGGGCCCCGATGAGCAGTTCTTC
14	TRBV10-3	.	.	TRBJ1-1	CATREGGLNTEAFF	TGTGCCACCAGGGAGGGAGGATTGAACACTGAAGCTTTCTTT
16	TRBV10-1	.	.	TRBJ1-1	CASSESSPGSILEAFF	TGCGCCAGCAGTGAGTCAAGCCCAGGATCTATCCTTGAAGCTTTCTTT
14	TRBV2	TRBD1	.	TRBJ1-1	CASSGQGAGTEAFF	TGTGCCAGCAGTGGACAGGGGGCTGGGACTGAAGCTTTCTTT
14	TRBV30	.	.	TRBJ1-3	CAWAGRGPGNTIYF	TGTGCCTGGGCCGGTCGGGGTCCTGGAAACACCATATATTTT